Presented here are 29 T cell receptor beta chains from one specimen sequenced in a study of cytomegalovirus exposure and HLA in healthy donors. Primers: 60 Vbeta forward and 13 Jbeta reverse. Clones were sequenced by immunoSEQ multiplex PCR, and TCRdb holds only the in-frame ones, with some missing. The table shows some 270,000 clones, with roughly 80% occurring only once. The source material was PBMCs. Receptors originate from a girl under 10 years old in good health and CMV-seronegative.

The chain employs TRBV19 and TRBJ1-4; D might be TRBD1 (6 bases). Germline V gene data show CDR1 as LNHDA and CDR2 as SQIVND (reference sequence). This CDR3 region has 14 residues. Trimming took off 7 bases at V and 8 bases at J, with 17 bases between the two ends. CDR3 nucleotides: TGTGCCAGTACTAAAGGGGGAAGGGTCGAAAAACTGTTTTTT. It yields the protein CASTKGGRVEKLFF. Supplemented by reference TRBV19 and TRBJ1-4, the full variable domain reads DGGITQSPKYLFRKEGQNVTLSCEQNLNHDAMYWYRQDPGQGLRLIYYSQIVNDFQKGDIAEGYSVSREKKESFPLTVTSAQKNPTAFYLCASTKGGRVEKLFFGSGTQLSVL.

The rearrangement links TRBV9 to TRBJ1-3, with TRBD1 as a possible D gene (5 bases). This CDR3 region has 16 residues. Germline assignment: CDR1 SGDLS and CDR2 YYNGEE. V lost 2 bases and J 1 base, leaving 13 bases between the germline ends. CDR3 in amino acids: CASSVRDSFSGNTIYF. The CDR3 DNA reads TGTGCCAGCAGCGTCAGAGACAGCTTTTCTGGAAACACCATATATTTT.

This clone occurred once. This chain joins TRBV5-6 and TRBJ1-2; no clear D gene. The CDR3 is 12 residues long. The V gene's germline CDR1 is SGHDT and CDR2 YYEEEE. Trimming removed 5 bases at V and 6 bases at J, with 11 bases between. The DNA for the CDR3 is TGTGCCAGCAGAAAGCAAGTAGATGGCTACACCTTC. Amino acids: CASRKQVDGYTF.

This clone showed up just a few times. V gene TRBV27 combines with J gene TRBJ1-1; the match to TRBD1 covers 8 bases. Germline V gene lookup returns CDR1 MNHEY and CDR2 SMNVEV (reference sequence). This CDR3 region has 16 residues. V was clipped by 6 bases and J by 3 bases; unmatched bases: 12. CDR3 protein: CASRADRALVDTEAFF. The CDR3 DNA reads TGTGCCAGCAGGGCGGACAGGGCCCTTGTGGACACTGAAGCTTTCTTT.

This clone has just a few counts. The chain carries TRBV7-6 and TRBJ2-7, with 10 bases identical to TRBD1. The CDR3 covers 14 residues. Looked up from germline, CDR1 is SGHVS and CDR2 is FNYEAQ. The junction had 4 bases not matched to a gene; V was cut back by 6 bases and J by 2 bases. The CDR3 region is CASSQGQGAYEQYF. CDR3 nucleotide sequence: TGTGCCAGCAGTCAAGGACAGGGGGCCTACGAGCAGTACTTC.

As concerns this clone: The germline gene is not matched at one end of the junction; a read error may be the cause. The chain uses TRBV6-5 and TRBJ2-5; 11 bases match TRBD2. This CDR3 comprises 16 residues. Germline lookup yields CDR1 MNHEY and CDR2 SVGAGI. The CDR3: CASSNSGTSGQETQYF. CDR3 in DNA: TGTGCCAGCAGTAACTCCGGGACTAGCGGACAAGAGACCCAGTACTTC.

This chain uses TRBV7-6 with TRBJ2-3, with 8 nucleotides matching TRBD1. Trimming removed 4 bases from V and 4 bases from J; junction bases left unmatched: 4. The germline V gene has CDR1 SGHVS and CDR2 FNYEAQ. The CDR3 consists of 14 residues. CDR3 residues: CASSSQGAADTQYF. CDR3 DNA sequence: TGTGCCAGCAGCTCGCAGGGGGCGGCAGATACGCAGTATTTT. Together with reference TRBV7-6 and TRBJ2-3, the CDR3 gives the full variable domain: GAGVSQSPRYKVTKRGQDVALRCDPISGHVSLYWYRQALGQGPEFLTYFNYEAQQDKSGLPNDRFSAERPEGSISTLTIQRTEQRDSAMYRCASSSQGAADTQYFGPGTRLTVL.

CDR3 region: CASSLQGRGGEKLFF. The DNA of the CDR3 is TGTGCCAGCAGTTTACAGGGGCGAGGAGGTGAAAAACTGTTTTTT. The V and J genes are TRBV27 and TRBJ1-4; perhaps TRBD1 as D (6 bases). Germline CDR1 and CDR2: MNHEY and SMNVEV (reference sequence). This CDR3 has 15 residues. Trimming took 2 bases from V and 7 from J, leaving 14 bases between them.

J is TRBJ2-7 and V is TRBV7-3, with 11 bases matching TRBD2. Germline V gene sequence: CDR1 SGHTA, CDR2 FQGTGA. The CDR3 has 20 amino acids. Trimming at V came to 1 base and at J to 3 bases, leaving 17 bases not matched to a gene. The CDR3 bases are TGTGCCAGCAGCTTAAAATTCGGAGGTTTGGGACTAGCGGATTACTACGAGCAGTACTTC. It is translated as CASSLKFGGLGLADYYEQYF.

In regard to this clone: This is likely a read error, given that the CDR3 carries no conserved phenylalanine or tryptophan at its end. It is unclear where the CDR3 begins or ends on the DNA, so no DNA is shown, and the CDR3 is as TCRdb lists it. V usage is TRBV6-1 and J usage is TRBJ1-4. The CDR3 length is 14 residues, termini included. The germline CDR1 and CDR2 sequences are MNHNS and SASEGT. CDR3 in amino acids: CASSEIGNQLSRAV.

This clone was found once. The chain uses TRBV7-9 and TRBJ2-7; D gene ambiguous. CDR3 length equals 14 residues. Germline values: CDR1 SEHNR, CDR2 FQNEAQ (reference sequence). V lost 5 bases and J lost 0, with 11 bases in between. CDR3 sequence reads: CASSAPADSYEQYF. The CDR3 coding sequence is TGTGCCAGCAGCGCTCCCGCGGACTCCTACGAGCAGTACTTC.

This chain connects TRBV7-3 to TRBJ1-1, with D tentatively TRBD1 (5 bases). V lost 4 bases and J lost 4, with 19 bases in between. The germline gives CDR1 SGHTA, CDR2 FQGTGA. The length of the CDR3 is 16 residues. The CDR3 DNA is TGTGCCAGCAGCTCCCAACCGATCAGGGATTTCACTGAAGCTTTCTTT. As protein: CASSSQPIRDFTEAFF.

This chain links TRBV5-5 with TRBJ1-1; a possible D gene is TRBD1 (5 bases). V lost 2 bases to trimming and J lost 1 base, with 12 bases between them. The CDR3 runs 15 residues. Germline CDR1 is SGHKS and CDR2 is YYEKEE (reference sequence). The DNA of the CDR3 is TGTGCCAGCAGCTTTGTTGTGGGGGGGAACACTGAAGCTTTCTTT. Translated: CASSFVVGGNTEAFF.

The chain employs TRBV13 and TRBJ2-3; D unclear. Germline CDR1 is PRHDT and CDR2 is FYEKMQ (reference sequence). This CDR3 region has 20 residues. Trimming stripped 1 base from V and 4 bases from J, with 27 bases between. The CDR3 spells CASSLVFRIPSRVVADTQYF. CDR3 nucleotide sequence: TGTGCCAGCAGCTTAGTGTTCAGGATTCCGAGTCGCGTGGTTGCAGATACGCAGTATTTT.

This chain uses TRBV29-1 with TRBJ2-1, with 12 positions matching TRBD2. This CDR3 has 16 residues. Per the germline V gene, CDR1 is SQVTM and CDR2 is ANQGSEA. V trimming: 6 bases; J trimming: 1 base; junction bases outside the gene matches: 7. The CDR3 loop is CSVSKTSGSSYNEQFF. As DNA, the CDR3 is TGCAGCGTATCGAAGACTAGCGGGAGTTCCTACAATGAGCAGTTCTTC.

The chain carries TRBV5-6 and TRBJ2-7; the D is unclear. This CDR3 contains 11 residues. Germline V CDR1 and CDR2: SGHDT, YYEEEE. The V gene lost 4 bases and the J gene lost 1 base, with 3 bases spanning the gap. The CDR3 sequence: CASSISYEQYF. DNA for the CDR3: TGTGCCAGCAGCATATCCTACGAGCAGTACTTC.

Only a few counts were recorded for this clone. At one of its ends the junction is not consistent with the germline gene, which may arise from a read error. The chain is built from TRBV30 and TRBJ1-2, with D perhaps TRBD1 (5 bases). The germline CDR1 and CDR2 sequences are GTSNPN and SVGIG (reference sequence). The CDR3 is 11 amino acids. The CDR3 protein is CAWSVGATAAF. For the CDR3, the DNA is TGTGCCTGGAGTGTAGGGGCGACAGCAGCCTTC.

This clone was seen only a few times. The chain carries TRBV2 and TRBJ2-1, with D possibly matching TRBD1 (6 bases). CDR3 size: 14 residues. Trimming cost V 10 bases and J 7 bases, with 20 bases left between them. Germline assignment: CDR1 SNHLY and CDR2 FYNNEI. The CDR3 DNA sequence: TGTGCCACCTCGAGTGATGGACAGCTGAATGAGCAGTTCTTC. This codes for CATSSDGQLNEQFF.

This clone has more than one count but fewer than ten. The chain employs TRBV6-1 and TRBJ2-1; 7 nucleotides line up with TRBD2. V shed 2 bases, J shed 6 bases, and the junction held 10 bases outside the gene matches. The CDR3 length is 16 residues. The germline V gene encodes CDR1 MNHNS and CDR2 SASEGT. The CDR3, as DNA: TGTGCCAGCAGTGAACACAGCGCGGGAGTCTCCAATGAGCAGTTCTTC. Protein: CASSEHSAGVSNEQFF.

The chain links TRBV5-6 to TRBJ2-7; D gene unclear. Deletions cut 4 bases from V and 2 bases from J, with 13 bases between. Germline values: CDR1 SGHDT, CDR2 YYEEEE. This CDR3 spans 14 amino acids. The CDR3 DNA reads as TGTGCCAGCAGCGAACTATATTCTACCTACGAGCAGTACTTC. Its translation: CASSELYSTYEQYF.

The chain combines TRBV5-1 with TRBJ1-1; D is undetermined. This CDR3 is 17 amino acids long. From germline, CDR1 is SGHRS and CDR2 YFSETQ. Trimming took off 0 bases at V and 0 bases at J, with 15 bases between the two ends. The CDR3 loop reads CASSLGTYYSVNTEAFF. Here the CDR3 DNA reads TGCGCCAGCAGCTTGGGGACTTACTACTCCGTGAACACTGAAGCTTTCTTT.

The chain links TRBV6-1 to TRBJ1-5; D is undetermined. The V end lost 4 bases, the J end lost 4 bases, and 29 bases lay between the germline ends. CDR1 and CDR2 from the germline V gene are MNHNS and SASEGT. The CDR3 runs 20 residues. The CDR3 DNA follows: TGTGCCAGCAGTGGTAGATTAGACCTGGGAGCCAGCGCTTTTAATCAGCCCCAGCATTTT. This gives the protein CASSGRLDLGASAFNQPQHF.

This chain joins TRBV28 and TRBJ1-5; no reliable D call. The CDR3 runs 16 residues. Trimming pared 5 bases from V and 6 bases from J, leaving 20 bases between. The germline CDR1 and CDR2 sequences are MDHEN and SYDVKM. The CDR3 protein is CASSTVGLGVVQPQHF. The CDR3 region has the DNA TGTGCCAGCAGTACAGTAGGGCTCGGGGTAGTTCAGCCCCAGCATTTT.

The CDR3 DNA reads as TGTGCCATGGAGGGCGGTTCCCATAGTGACAAAAACATTCAGTACTTC. Its translation: CAMEGGSHSDKNIQYF. The chain couples TRBV6-6 to TRBJ2-4; tentative D call: TRBD2 (6 bases). The CDR3 sequence is 16 residues long. V gave up 10 bases and J gave up 3 bases, with 22 bases separating them. CDR1 and CDR2 (germline): MNHNY, SVGAGI (reference sequence).

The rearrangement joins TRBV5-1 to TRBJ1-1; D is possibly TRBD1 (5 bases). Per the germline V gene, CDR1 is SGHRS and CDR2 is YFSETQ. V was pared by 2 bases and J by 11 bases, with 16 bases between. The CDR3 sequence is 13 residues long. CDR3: CASSFSDSQRAFF. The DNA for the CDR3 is TGCGCCAGCAGCTTTTCCGACAGCCAAAGGGCTTTCTTT.

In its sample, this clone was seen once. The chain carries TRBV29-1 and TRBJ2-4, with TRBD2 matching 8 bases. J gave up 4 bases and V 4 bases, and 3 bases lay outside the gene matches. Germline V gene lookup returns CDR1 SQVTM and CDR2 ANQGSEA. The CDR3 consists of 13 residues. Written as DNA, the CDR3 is TGCAGCGTTGGTGTAGCGGGGAAAAACATTCAGTACTTC. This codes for CSVGVAGKNIQYF.

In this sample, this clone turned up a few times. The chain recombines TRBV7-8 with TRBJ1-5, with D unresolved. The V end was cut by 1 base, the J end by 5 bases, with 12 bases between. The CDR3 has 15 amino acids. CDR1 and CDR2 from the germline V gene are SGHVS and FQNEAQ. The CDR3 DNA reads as TGTGCCAGCAGCTTAGAGGTAGCGGGGTATCAGCCCCAGCATTTT. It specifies CASSLEVAGYQPQHF.

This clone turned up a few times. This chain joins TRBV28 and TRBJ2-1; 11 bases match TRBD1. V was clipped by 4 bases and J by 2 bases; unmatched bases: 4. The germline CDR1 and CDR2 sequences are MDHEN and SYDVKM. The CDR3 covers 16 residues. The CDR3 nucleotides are TGTGCCAGCAGTTCGGGACAGGGGGGCCCCTACAATGAGCAGTTCTTC. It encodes CASSSGQGGPYNEQFF.

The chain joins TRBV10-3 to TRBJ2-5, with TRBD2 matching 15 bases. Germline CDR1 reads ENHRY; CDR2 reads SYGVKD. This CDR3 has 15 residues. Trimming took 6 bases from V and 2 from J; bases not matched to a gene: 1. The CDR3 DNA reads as TGTGCCATCAGCGGACTAGCGGGGGGGCAAGAGACCCAGTACTTC. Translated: CAISGLAGGQETQYF.